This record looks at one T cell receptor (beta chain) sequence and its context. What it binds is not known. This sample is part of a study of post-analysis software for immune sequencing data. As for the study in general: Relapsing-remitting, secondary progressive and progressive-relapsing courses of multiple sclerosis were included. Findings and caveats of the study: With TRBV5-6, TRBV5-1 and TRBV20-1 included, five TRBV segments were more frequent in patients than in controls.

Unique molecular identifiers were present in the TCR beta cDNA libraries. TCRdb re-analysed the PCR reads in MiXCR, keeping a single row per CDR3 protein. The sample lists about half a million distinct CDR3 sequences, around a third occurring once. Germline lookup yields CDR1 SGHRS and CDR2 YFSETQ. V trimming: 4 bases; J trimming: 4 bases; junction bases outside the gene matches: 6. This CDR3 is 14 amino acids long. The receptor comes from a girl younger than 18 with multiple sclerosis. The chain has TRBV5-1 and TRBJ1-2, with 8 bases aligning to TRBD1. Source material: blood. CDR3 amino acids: CASSNLQGGYGYTF. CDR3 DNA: TGCGCCAGCAGCAATCTACAGGGGGGCTATGGCTACACCTTC.